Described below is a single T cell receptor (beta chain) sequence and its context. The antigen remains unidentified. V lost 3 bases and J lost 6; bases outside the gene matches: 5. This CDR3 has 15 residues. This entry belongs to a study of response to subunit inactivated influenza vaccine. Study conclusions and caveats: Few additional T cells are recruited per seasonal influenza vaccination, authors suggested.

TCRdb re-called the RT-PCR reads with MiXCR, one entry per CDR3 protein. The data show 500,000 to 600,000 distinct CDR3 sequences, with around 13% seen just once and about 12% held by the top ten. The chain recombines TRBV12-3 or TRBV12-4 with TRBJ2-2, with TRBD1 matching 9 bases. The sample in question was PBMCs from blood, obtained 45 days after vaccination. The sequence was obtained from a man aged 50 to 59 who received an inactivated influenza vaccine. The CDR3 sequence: CASSFKGQGPGELFF. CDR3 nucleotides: TGTGCCAGCAGTTTCAAGGGACAGGGTCCCGGGGAGCTGTTTTTT.